Described below is a single T cell receptor (beta chain) sequence and its context. These data originate in a study of shared clonotypes between healthy human individuals. Trimming removed 2 bases from V and 2 bases from J; junction bases left unmatched: 7. The CDR3 spans 16 residues. Germline loops: CDR1 MNHNY, CDR2 SVGAGI (reference sequence). The table came from immunoSEQ multiplex PCR; TCRdb's copy has only in-frame clones and leaves some out. The sample includes roughly 500,000 clones, 81% of them seen just once. Sequenced sample: PBMCs. This chain uses TRBV6-6 with TRBJ2-7; 9 bases align to TRBD1. The source of this sequence is a woman aged 35 to 49 in good health. Some clones in this sample may be carry-over from other donors' samples. The CDR3 region has the DNA TGTGCCAGCAGTTACGGGCCCCGGGACAGGGCCTACGAGCAGTACTTC. Translation: CASSYGPRDRAYEQYF.